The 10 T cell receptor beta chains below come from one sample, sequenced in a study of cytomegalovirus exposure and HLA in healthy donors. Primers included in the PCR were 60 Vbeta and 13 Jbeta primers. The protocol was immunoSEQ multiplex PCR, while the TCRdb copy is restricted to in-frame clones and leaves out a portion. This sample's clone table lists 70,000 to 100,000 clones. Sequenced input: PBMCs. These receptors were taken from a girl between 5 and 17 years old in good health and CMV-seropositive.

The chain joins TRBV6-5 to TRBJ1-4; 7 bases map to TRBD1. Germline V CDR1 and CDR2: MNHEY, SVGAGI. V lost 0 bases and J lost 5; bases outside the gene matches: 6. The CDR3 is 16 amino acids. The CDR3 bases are TGTGCCAGCAGTTACTCAGGGGGCGCTACAAATGAAAAACTGTTTTTT. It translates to CASSYSGGATNEKLFF.

In nucleotides, the CDR3 is TGTGCCATCAAAGGGACAGGGAGGGATGAGCAGTTCTTC. This gives the protein CAIKGTGRDEQFF. The chain recombines TRBV10-3 with TRBJ2-1; TRBD1 agrees at 9 bases. From germline, CDR1 is ENHRY and CDR2 SYGVKD. The CDR3 sequence is 13 residues long. Germline trimming cut 7 bases from V and 8 bases from J; bases unmatched to any gene: 6.

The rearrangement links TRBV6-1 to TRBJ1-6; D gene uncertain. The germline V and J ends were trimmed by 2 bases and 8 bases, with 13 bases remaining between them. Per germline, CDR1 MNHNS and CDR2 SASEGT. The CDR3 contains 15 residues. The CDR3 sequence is CASSESPIGDSPLHF. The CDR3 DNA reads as TGTGCCAGCAGTGAATCCCCGATCGGTGATTCACCCCTCCACTTT.

CDR3 loop: CASSQDSGRVEYGYTF. The CDR3 nucleotides are TGCGCCAGCAGCCAAGATTCGGGCAGGGTTGAATATGGCTACACCTTC. The chain joins TRBV4-3 to TRBJ1-2; TRBD1 might be the D (5 bases). The CDR3 runs to 16 residues. The germline V gene has CDR1 LGHNA and CDR2 YSLEER. The germline V and J ends were trimmed by 0 bases and 5 bases, with 16 bases remaining between them.

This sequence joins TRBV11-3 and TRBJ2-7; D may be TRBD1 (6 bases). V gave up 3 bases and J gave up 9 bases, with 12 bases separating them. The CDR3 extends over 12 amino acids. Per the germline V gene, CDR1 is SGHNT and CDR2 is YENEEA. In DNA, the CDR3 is TGTGCCAGCAGCTTGGACAGCTTAGGGCAGTACGTC. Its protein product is CASSLDSLGQYV.

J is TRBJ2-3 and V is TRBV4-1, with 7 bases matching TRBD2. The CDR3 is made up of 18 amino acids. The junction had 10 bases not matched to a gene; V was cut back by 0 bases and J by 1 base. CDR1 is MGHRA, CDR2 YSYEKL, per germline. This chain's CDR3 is CASSQEGGGVYGTDTQYF. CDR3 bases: TGCGCCAGCAGCCAAGAGGGCGGGGGAGTTTATGGCACAGATACGCAGTATTTT.

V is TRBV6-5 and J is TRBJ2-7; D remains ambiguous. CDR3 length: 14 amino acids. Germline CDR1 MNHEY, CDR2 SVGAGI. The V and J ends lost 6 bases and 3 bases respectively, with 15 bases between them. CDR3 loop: CASSQGKKNYEQYV. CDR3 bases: TGTGCCAGCAGCCAAGGAAAGAAAAACTACGAGCAGTACGTC.

The CDR3: CAISDPRGQGDTLHF. In DNA form, the CDR3 reads TGTGCCATCAGCGACCCTCGAGGACAGGGTGATACCCTCCACTTT. This chain links TRBV10-3 with TRBJ1-6, with 8 bases aligning to TRBD1. J lost 14 bases, V lost 6 bases, and 15 bases had no gene match. This CDR3 comprises 15 residues. CDR1 and CDR2 (germline): ENHRY, SYGVKD.

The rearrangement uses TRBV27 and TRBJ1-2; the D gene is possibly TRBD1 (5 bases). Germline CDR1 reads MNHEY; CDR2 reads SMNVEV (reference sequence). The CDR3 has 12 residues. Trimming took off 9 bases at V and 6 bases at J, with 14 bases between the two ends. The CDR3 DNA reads TGTGCCAGTAAGGGCAGGGAAAATGGCTACACCTTC. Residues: CASKGRENGYTF.

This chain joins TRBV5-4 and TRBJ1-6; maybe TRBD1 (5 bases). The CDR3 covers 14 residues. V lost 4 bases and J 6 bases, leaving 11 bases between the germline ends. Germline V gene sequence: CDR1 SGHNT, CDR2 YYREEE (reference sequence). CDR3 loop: CASSLQEINSPLHF. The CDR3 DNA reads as TGTGCCAGCAGCCTACAGGAGATTAATTCACCCCTCCACTTT.